These T cell receptor beta chains were read from a single sample in a study of T-cell reconstitution after alpha-beta-depleted transplantation in children. MiXCR, applied by TCRdb to the PCR reads, yields one record per CDR3 protein. The top ten clones hold roughly 3.3% of a sample with some 550,000 distinct CDR3 sequences, 15% to 20% of them seen once. The material was PBMCs from the stem cell graft donor, obtained from the stem cell graft. These TCRs come from a human donor who donated a stem cell graft to a child with acute lymphoblastic leukemia. CDR3s include the opening cysteine and the closing phenylalanine or tryptophan. A D gene is named only where the DNA matches it firmly. Clone sizes are given selectively: once, few, many, or a class where the clone is expanded.

TRBJ2-1 | TRBV7-9 | NA | few | CASSSGGWDYNEQFF | TGTGCCAGCAGCTCCGGAGGGTGGGACTACAATGAGCAGTTCTTC
TRBJ2-3 | TRBV3-1 | NA | few | CASSHPEVEGRWGDTQYF | TGTGCCAGCAGCCACCCGGAGGTCGAAGGCCGTTGGGGAGATACGCAGTATTTT
TRBJ1-5 | TRBV11-3 | NA | NA | CASSLRAEEQRHF | TGTGCCAGCAGCCTAAGGGCCGAAGAACAGCGGCATTTT
TRBJ2-6 | TRBV15 | NA | NA | CATSRNRDGYSGANVLTF | TGTGCCACCAGCAGAAACCGGGACGGGTACTCTGGGGCCAACGTCCTGACTTTC
TRBJ1-1 | TRBV13 | TRBD1 | few | CASSLRSGGARETEAFF | TGTGCCAGCAGCTTGCGGTCAGGGGGCGCACGAGAAACTGAAGCTTTCTTT
TRBJ2-3 | TRBV20-1 | TRBD1 | few | CSATPQGETQYF | TGCAGTGCTACCCCACAGGGGGAAACGCAGTATTTT
TRBJ2-2 | TRBV25-1 | NA | NA | CASSEWGGGSTGELFF | TGTGCCAGCAGTGAATGGGGAGGGGGCTCCACCGGGGAGCTGTTTTTT
TRBJ1-5 | TRBV12-3/TRBV12-4 | NA | many | CATSGYNQPQHF | TGTGCCACCTCAGGGTACAATCAGCCCCAGCATTTT
TRBJ2-7 | TRBV29-1 | NA | NA | CSVARGSYEQYF | TGCAGCGTTGCCAGGGGTAGCTACGAGCAGTACTTC
TRBJ2-7 | TRBV6-1 | NA | few | CASSEWGRSSYEQYF | TGTGCCAGCAGTGAATGGGGCAGGAGCTCCTACGAGCAGTACTTC
TRBJ2-5 | TRBV6-6 | NA | few | CASSYEETQYF | TGTGCCAGCAGTTACGAAGAGACCCAGTACTTC
TRBJ2-1 | TRBV6-2/TRBV6-3 | TRBD2 | few | CASRLAGDPGQQFF | TGTGCCAGTCGACTAGCGGGGGACCCTGGTCAGCAGTTCTTC
TRBJ2-1 | TRBV4-1 | NA | NA | CASSQLGLNEQFF | TGCGCCAGCAGCCAGCTAGGATTAAATGAGCAGTTCTTC
TRBJ1-2 | TRBV3-1 | NA | few | CASSQIGTGHYGYTF | TGTGCCAGCAGCCAAATCGGCACAGGGCACTATGGCTACACCTTC
TRBJ2-7 | TRBV15 | NA | NA | CATSRDPRGYEQYF | TGTGCCACCAGCAGAGATCCCCGGGGGTACGAGCAGTACTTC
TRBJ2-7 | TRBV7-2 | NA | few | CASTKDIAGYEQYF | TGTGCCAGCACCAAGGACATAGCCGGTTACGAGCAGTACTTC
TRBJ1-3 | TRBV20-1 | NA | NA | CSASHISSGNTIYF | TGCAGTGCTAGCCATATTAGCTCTGGAAACACCATATATTTT
TRBJ2-2 | TRBV24-1 | TRBD1 | few | CATMGTENTGELFF | TGTGCCACCATGGGGACAGAGAACACCGGGGAGCTGTTTTTT
TRBJ2-1 | TRBV20-1 | TRBD2 | NA | CSARERTSARSEQFF | TGCAGTGCTAGAGAAAGGACTAGCGCGAGGAGTGAGCAGTTCTTC
TRBJ2-7 | TRBV5-1 | NA | many | CASSFDSYEQYF | TGTGCCAGCAGCTTTGACTCCTACGAGCAGTACTTC
TRBJ1-2 | TRBV9 | NA | NA | CASSTPEINYGYTF | TGTGCCAGCAGCACCCCAGAGATTAACTATGGCTACACCTTC
TRBJ2-5 | TRBV27 | NA | NA | CASSLDRGTQYF | TGTGCCAGCAGTTTAGACCGGGGGACCCAGTACTTC
TRBJ2-4 | TRBV6-5 | NA | NA | CASSYSVQEAKNIQYF | TGTGCCAGCAGTTACTCGGTTCAGGAGGCCAAAAACATTCAGTACTTC
TRBJ2-3 | TRBV5-6 | NA | NA | CASSVWDSDTQYF | TGTGCCAGCAGCGTATGGGACTCAGATACGCAGTATTTT
TRBJ1-1 | TRBV12-3/TRBV12-4 | TRBD1 | NA | CASSRGTATFLNTETFF | TGTGCCAGCAGCCGAGGGACAGCTACATTTCTGAACACTGAAACTTTCTTT
TRBJ1-5 | TRBV20-1 | TRBD1 | NA | CSARDRDRGHQPQHF | TGCAGTGCTAGAGATCGGGACAGGGGTCATCAGCCCCAGCATTTT
TRBJ2-7 | TRBV19 | TRBD2 | few | CASSTEASGRSYEQYF | TGTGCCAGTAGTACCGAGGCTAGCGGGAGATCCTACGAGCAGTACTTC
TRBJ1-2 | TRBV6-1 | NA | once | CASIGAGYTF | TGTGCCAGCATTGGGGCTGGCTACACCTTC
TRBJ1-1 | TRBV20-1 | NA | NA | CSARVLGDTEAFF | TGCAGTGCTAGAGTACTGGGGGACACTGAAGCTTTCTTT
TRBJ2-1 | TRBV6-1 | NA | few | CASYASEQGLNNEQFF | TGTGCCAGCTACGCCTCTGAACAGGGACTAAACAATGAGCAGTTCTTC
TRBJ2-3 | TRBV7-9 | NA | few | CASSLVARAGDTQYF | TGTGCCAGCAGCTTAGTAGCAAGAGCAGGAGATACGCAGTATTTT
TRBJ2-1 | TRBV27 | NA | few | CASSPAWNEQFF | TGTGCCAGCAGTCCCGCATGGAATGAGCAGTTCTTC
TRBJ1-1 | TRBV7-2 | NA | NA | CASSSVGGPTEAFF | TGTGCCAGCAGCTCGGTCGGGGGACCCACTGAAGCTTTCTTT
TRBJ2-1 | TRBV14 | TRBD2 | many | CASSLPTSVSNYQYNEQFF | TGTGCCAGCAGCCTCCCGACTAGCGTCAGTAATTACCAATACAATGAGCAGTTCTTC
TRBJ2-6 | TRBV18 | TRBD1 | once | CASSPLGQGSIAGANGLTF | TGTGCCAGCTCACCACTTGGACAGGGATCTATCGCTGGGGCCAACGGCCTGACTTTC
TRBJ2-1 | TRBV3-1 | NA | NA | CASSQALLVGEQFF | TGTGCCAGCAGCCAAGCCTTGCTAGTGGGTGAGCAGTTCTTC
TRBJ1-3 | TRBV15 | TRBD1 | NA | CATHRGDGNTIYF | TGTGCCACCCACAGGGGGGACGGAAACACCATATATTTT
TRBJ2-7 | TRBV15 | NA | few | CATRPELGAGFYEQYF | TGTGCCACCAGACCAGAGTTGGGAGCGGGCTTTTACGAGCAGTACTTC